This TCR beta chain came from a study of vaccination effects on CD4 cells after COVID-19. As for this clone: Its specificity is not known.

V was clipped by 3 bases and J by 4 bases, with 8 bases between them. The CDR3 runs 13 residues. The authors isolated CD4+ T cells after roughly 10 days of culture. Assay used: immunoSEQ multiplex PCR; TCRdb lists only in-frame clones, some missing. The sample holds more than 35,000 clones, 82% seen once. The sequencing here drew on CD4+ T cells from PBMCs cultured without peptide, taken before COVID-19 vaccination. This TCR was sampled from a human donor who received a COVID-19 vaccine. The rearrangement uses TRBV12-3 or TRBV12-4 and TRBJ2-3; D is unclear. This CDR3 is CASSFLGSDTQYF. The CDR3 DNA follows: TGTGCCAGCAGTTTTCTAGGTTCAGATACGCAGTATTTT.